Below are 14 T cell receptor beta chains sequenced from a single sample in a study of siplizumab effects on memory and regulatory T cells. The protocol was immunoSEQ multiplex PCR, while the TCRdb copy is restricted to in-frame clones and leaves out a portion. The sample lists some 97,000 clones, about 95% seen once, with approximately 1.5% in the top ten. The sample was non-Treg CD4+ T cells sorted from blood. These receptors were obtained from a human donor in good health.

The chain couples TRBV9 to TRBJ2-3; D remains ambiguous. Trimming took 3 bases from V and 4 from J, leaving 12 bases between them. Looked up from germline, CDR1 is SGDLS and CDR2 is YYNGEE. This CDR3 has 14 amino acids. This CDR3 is CASSAITNPDTQYF. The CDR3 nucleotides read TGTGCCAGCAGCGCTATCACAAACCCAGATACGCAGTATTTT.

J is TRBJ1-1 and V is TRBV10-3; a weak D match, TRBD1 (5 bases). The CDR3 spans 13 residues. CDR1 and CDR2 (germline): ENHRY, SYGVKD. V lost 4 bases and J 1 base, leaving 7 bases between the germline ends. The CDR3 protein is CAISVGTNTEAFF. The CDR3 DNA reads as TGTGCCATCAGTGTCGGGACGAACACTGAAGCTTTCTTT.

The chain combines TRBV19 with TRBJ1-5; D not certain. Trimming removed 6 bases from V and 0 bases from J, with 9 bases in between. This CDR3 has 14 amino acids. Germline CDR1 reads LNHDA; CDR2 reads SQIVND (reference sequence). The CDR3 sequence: CASRGPSSNQPQHF. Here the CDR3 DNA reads TGTGCCAGTAGAGGACCGAGTAGCAATCAGCCCCAGCATTTT.

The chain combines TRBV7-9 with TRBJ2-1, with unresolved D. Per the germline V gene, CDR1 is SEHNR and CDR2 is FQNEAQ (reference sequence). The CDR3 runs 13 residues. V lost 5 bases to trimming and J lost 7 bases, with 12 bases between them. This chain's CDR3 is CASSPALGNEQFF. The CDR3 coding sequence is TGTGCCAGCAGCCCCGCCCTAGGGAATGAGCAGTTCTTC. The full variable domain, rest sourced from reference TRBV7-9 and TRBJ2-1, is DTGVSQNPRHKITKRGQNVTFRCDPISEHNRLYWYRQTLGQGPEFLTYFQNEAQLEKSRLLSDRFSAERPKGSFSTLEIQRTEQGDSAMYLCASSPALGNEQFFGPGTRLTVL.

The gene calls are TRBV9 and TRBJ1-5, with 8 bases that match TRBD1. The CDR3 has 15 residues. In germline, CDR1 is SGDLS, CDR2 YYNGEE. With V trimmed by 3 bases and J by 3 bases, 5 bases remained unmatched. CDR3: CASSGSDRVNQPQHF. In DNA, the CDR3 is TGTGCCAGCAGCGGGTCGGACAGGGTCAATCAGCCCCAGCATTTT.

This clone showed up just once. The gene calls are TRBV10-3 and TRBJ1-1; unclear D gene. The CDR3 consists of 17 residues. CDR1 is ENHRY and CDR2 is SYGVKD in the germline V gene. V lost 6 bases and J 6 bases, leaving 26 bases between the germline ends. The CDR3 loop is CAIRRGQDEGFNSEAFF. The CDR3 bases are TGTGCCATCAGACGTGGGCAGGACGAGGGTTTTAATTCTGAAGCTTTCTTT.

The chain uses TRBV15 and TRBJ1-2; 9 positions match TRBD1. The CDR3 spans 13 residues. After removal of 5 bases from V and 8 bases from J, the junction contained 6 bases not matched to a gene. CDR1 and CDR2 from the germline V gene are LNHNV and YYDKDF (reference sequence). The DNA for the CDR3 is TGTGCCACCAGCGCCCGACAGGGGGTAGGCTACACCTTC. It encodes CATSARQGVGYTF.

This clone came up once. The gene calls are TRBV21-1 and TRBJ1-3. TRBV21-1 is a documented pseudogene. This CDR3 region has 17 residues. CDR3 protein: CASPKGDVTETGNTIYF. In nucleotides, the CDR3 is TGTGCCAGCCCCAAAGGGGACGTGACAGAAACTGGAAACACCATATATTTT.

The CDR3 DNA is TGCGCCAGCAGCTTGGCACTAGCCCGGACAGATACGCAGTATTTT. This gives the protein CASSLALARTDTQYF. The chain couples TRBV5-1 to TRBJ2-3, with D maybe TRBD2 (6 bases). This CDR3 is 15 amino acids long. Germline V gene sequence: CDR1 SGHRS, CDR2 YFSETQ. Trimming pared 0 bases from V and 3 bases from J, leaving 11 bases between.

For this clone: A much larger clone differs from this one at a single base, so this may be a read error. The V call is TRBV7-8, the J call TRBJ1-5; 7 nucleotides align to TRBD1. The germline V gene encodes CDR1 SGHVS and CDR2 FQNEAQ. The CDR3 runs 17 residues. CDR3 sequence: CANSLAPTGLGNQPQHF. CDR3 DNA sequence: TGTGCCAACAGCTTAGCGCCGACAGGGTTAGGGAATCAGCCCCAGCATTTT.

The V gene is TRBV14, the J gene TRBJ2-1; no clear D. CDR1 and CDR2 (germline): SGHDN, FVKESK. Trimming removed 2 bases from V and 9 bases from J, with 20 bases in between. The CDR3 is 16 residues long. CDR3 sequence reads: CASSQPLGGISGEQFF. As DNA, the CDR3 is TGTGCCAGCAGCCAACCTCTAGGTGGGATTAGTGGTGAGCAGTTCTTC.

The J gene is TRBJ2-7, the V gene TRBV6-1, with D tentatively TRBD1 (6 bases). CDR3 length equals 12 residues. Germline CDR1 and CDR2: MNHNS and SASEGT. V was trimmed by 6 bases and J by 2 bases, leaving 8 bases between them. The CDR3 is CASRGATYEQYF. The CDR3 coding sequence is TGTGCCAGCAGGGGGGCCACCTACGAGCAGTACTTC.

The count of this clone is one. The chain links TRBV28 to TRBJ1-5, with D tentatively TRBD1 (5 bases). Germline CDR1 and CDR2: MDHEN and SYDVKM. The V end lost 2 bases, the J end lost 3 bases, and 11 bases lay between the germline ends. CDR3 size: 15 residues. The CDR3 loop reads CASSLAGGTNQPQHF. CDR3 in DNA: TGTGCCAGCAGTTTAGCTGGGGGAACCAATCAGCCCCAGCATTTT.

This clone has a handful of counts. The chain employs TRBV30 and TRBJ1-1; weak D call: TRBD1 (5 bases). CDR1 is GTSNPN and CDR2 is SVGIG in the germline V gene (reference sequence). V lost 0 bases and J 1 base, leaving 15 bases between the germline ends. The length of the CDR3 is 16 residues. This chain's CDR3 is CAWSVLGGIPNTEAFF. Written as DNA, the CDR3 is TGTGCCTGGAGTGTACTCGGGGGGATACCGAACACTGAAGCTTTCTTT.